Below, 14 T cell receptor beta chains from the same sample are listed, as sequenced in a study of technical replicates of blood from several donors (dated by TCRdb to about 2017). The method was the immunoSEQ multiplex PCR assay. As stored in TCRdb, this immuneACCESS dataset retains in-frame rearrangements with V and J assigned. A fraction of the clones does not appear; measured against another copy, unresolved V genes explain less than half of the discrepancy, and the remainder lacks a known reason. This sample comprises about 15,000 clones, approximately 80% of them detected only once. Together, the top ten hold around 10% of the sample. Material for sequencing was PBMCs. Every receptor here comes from a human donor in good health. Some clones in this sample may be carry-over from other donors' samples.

The V gene is TRBV13, the J gene TRBJ2-3; D unresolved. Germline loops: CDR1 PRHDT, CDR2 FYEKMQ (reference sequence). Trimming pared 1 base from V and 3 bases from J, leaving 11 bases between. This CDR3 comprises 15 residues. CDR3 sequence (DNA): TGTGCCAGCAGCTTAGTTATCTATGGTACAGATACGCAGTATTTT. Its translation is CASSLVIYGTDTQYF.

V is TRBV11-2 and J is TRBJ2-3; D gene unclear. V was cut by 3 bases and J by 3 bases, with 4 bases left in between. Germline V gene data show CDR1 as SGHAT and CDR2 as FQNNGV. This CDR3 contains 12 residues. This CDR3 is CASSFGTDTQYF. The DNA of the CDR3 is TGTGCCAGCAGCTTCGGGACAGATACGCAGTATTTT.

This chain joins TRBV7-9 and TRBJ2-1; 7 positions match TRBD2. J gave up 4 bases and V 4 bases, and 10 bases lay outside the gene matches. CDR3 length: 16 residues. Germline CDR1 SEHNR, CDR2 FQNEAQ (reference sequence). The CDR3 protein is CASSYGGGGEYNEQFF. CDR3 in DNA: TGTGCCAGCAGCTATGGCGGGGGAGGGGAATACAATGAGCAGTTCTTC.

V and J are TRBV7-9 and TRBJ1-6, with D perhaps TRBD1 (5 bases). From germline, CDR1 is SEHNR and CDR2 FQNEAQ (reference sequence). The V end lost 3 bases, the J end lost 9 bases, and 9 bases lay between the germline ends. The CDR3 has 13 amino acids. The CDR3 region has the DNA TGTGCCAGCAGCTTGGGACTAGGTTCACCCCTCCACTTT. Protein product: CASSLGLGSPLHF.

The rearrangement uses TRBV7-2 and TRBJ2-3; 9 bases fit TRBD2. The V segment lost 3 bases and the J segment 5 bases; nucleotides outside the gene matches: 6. This CDR3 contains 15 residues. Germline CDR1 and CDR2: SGHTA and FQGNSA. The CDR3 sequence: CASSFQGLAVDTQYF. CDR3 in DNA: TGTGCCAGCAGCTTCCAGGGACTAGCTGTAGATACGCAGTATTTT.

CDR3 DNA sequence: TGTGCCAGCAGTTTGGGGTCGGGGTACGAGCAGTACTTC. Translation gives CASSLGSGYEQYF. This sequence joins TRBV27 and TRBJ2-7; tentative D call: TRBD2 (5 bases). The CDR3 is 13 residues long. Between the trimmed V and J ends, which lost 3 bases and 4 bases, there was a span of 10 bases. Germline CDR1 and CDR2: MNHEY and SMNVEV (reference sequence).

CDR3 region: CASSAGTGGSYNEQFF. For the CDR3, the DNA is TGCGCCAGCAGCGCGGGGACAGGGGGCTCCTACAATGAGCAGTTCTTC. The chain recombines TRBV5-1 with TRBJ2-1; 11 nucleotides agree with TRBD1. V was clipped by 4 bases and J by 0 bases; unmatched bases: 3. CDR3 length: 16 amino acids. Germline V gene lookup returns CDR1 SGHRS and CDR2 YFSETQ.

This chain connects TRBV5-1 to TRBJ1-1; weak D call: TRBD1 (6 bases). Deletions cut 0 bases from V and 7 bases from J, with 13 bases between. Germline V gives CDR1 SGHRS, CDR2 YFSETQ. The CDR3 consists of 14 residues. Here the CDR3 reads CASSLAGGYVEAFF. The CDR3 bases are TGCGCCAGCAGCTTGGCGGGGGGCTATGTTGAAGCTTTCTTT.

The V gene is TRBV7-9, the J gene TRBJ1-4; 10 bases map to TRBD1. The CDR3 loop spans 15 amino acids. Germline loops: CDR1 SEHNR, CDR2 FQNEAQ (reference sequence). After removal of 5 bases from V and 6 bases from J, the junction contained 6 bases not matched to a gene. CDR3 DNA: TGTGCCAGCAGCACGAGACAGGGGGCGGATGAAAAACTGTTTTTT. Its protein is CASSTRQGADEKLFF. The entire variable domain, with the rest obtained from reference TRBV7-9 and TRBJ1-4, is as follows: DTGVSQNPRHKITKRGQNVTFRCDPISEHNRLYWYRQTLGQGPEFLTYFQNEAQLEKSRLLSDRFSAERPKGSFSTLEIQRTEQGDSAMYLCASSTRQGADEKLFFGSGTQLSVL.

The chain uses TRBV14 and TRBJ1-5, with D possibly being TRBD1 (5 bases). CDR1 SGHDN and CDR2 FVKESK come from the germline V gene. The length of the CDR3 is 13 residues. The V end was cut by 5 bases, the J end by 6 bases, with 11 bases between. CDR3 amino acids: CASSYLQGQPQHF. The CDR3 bases are TGTGCCAGCAGCTATTTGCAGGGTCAGCCCCAGCATTTT. Combining the CDR3 with reference TRBV14 and TRBJ1-5 gives the whole variable domain EAGVTQFPSHSVIEKGQTVTLRCDPISGHDNLYWYRRVMGKEIKFLLHFVKESKQDESGMPNNRFLAERTGGTYSTLKVQPAELEDSGVYFCASSYLQGQPQHFGDGTRLSIL.

The chain links TRBV6-1 to TRBJ1-3; 9 nucleotides agree with TRBD1. V was pared by 3 bases and J by 5 bases, with 8 bases of the junction left unmatched. The CDR3 loop spans 16 amino acids. Germline assignment: CDR1 MNHNS and CDR2 SASEGT. CDR3 amino acids: CASSDGGTGMRNTIYF. For the CDR3, the DNA is TGTGCCAGCAGTGACGGCGGGACAGGGATGAGAAACACCATATATTTT.

The table lists this clone with a few counts. V and J are TRBV6-1 and TRBJ1-1; D is possibly TRBD1 (6 bases). Between the trimmed V and J ends, which lost 6 bases and 1 base, there was a span of 9 bases. CDR1 MNHNS and CDR2 SASEGT come from the germline V gene. The CDR3 runs to 13 residues. CDR3 in amino acids: CASRQGRNTEAFF. As DNA, the CDR3 is TGTGCCAGCAGACAGGGTCGGAACACTGAAGCTTTCTTT.

This rearrangement joins TRBV7-9 to TRBJ1-1; unclear D gene. The CDR3 has 15 amino acids. Per the germline V gene, CDR1 is SEHNR and CDR2 is FQNEAQ (reference sequence). With 2 bases removed from V and 0 bases from J, the gap between germline ends came to 10 bases. The CDR3, as DNA: TGTGCCAGCAGCTTACCTGCGCAATTGAACACTGAAGCTTTCTTT. Amino acids: CASSLPAQLNTEAFF.

The chain carries TRBV5-1 and TRBJ2-7; D ambiguous. The CDR3 sequence is 13 residues long. CDR1 SGHRS and CDR2 YFSETQ come from the germline V gene. The germline V and J ends were trimmed by 1 base and 3 bases, with 8 bases remaining between them. The CDR3 sequence is CASSLPGLYEQYF. CDR3 nucleotides: TGCGCCAGCAGCTTGCCTGGGCTCTACGAGCAGTACTTC.